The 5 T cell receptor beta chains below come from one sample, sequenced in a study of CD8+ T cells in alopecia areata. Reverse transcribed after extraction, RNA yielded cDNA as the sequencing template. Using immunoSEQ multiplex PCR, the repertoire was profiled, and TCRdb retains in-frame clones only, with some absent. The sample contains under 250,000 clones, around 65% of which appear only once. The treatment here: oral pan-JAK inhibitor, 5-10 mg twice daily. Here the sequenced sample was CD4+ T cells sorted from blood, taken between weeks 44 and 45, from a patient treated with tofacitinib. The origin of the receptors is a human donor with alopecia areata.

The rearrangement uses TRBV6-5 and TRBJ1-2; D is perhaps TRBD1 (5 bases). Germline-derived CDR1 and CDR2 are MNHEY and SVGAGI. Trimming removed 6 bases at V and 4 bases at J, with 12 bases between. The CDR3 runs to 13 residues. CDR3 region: CASSRRDSYGYTF. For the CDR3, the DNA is TGTGCCAGCAGCCGCAGGGATTCCTATGGCTACACCTTC.

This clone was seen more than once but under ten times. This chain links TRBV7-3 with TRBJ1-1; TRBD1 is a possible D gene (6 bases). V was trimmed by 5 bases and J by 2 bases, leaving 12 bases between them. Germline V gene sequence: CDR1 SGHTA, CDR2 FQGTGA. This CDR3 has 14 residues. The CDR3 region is CASSQGNGNTEAFF. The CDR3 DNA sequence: TGTGCCAGCAGCCAGGGGAATGGAAACACTGAAGCTTTCTTT.

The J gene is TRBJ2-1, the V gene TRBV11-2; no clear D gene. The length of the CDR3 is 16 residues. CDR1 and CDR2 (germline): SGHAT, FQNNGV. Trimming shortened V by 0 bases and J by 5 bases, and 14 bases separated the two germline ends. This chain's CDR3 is CASSLEFLRTHNEQFF. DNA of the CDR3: TGTGCCAGCAGCTTAGAGTTCCTGCGCACACACAATGAGCAGTTCTTC. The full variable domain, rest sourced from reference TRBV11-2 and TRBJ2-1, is EAGVAQSPRYKIIEKRQSVAFWCNPISGHATLYWYQQILGQGPKLLIQFQNNGVVDDSQLPKDRFSAERLKGVDSTLKIQPAKLEDSAVYLCASSLEFLRTHNEQFFGPGTRLTVL.

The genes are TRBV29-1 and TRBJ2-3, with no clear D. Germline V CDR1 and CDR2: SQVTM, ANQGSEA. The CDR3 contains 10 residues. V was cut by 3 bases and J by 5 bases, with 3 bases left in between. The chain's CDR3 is CSVDQDTQYF. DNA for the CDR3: TGCAGCGTTGATCAAGATACGCAGTATTTT.

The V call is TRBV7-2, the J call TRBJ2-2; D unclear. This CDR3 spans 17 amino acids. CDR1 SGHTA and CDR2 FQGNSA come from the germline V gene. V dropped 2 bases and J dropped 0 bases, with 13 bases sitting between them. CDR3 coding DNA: TGTGCCAGCAGCTTATTTTCTCAATTCGCGAACACCGGGGAGCTGTTTTTT. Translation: CASSLFSQFANTGELFF.